This entry features one T cell receptor beta chain sequence. The CDR3 sequence is 14 residues long. V was pared by 4 bases and J by 3 bases, with 11 bases between. Germline values: CDR1 KGHSH, CDR2 LQKENI. In the authors' workflow: Cell counts per sample came from amplifying reference gene primers. Profiling relied on immunoSEQ multiplex PCR, and the TCRdb table lists in-frame clones only, not all of them. The D gene and trimming were derived from the DNA, and the V and J assignments and clone size from that table. The data show around 300,000 clones, approximately 85% seen once. These data come from a study of blood T cell repertoires in COVID-19. Study overall: Spain, Italy and the United States supplied samples that represented acute and convalescent COVID-19. Sample material is recorded as cDNA or gDNA derived from T cells, B-cell-depleted T cells, or PBMCs.

This sequence joins TRBV18 and TRBJ2-3, with D possibly being TRBD2 (7 bases). Sequenced sample: peripheral blood. The receptor was derived from an older woman with acute or convalescent COVID-19. CDR3 nucleotide sequence: TGTGCCAGCTCACTACAGGGAGGGACAGATACGCAGTATTTT. Translation: CASSLQGGTDTQYF.